This entry lists 27 T cell receptor beta chains sequenced from one sample in a study of T cell responses to AZD1222 COVID-19 vaccine. Clones were read by immunoSEQ multiplex PCR, and TCRdb kept only the in-frame ones, dropping some. This table holds 100,000 to 120,000 clones, about 87% found once. The specimen was peripheral blood, collected on day 0 of AZD1222 vaccination. The receptors were sampled from an adult in good health.

The count of this clone is one. The chain links TRBV9 to TRBJ2-1; 13 bases are a match to TRBD2. The CDR3 has 15 residues. Losses at the gene ends were 2 bases for V and 9 bases for J; bases not matched to a gene: 5. CDR1 is SGDLS, CDR2 YYNGEE, per germline. CDR3 coding DNA: TGTGCCAGCAGCGTCCCCGGGACTAGCGGGACTGAGCAGTTCTTC. Amino acid sequence: CASSVPGTSGTEQFF.

This clone is a singleton in its sample. J is TRBJ1-1 and V is TRBV27; D ambiguous. The V end lost 1 base, the J end lost 1 base, and 7 bases lay between the germline ends. The CDR3 loop spans 14 amino acids. Germline V gene sequence: CDR1 MNHEY, CDR2 SMNVEV (reference sequence). DNA of the CDR3: TGTGCCAGCAGTTTATATGGCCCGAACACTGAAGCTTTCTTT. This translates into CASSLYGPNTEAFF.

The sample holds a few counts of this clone. The V and J genes are TRBV6-2 or TRBV6-3 and TRBJ2-4, with D maybe TRBD2 (8 bases). CDR1 is MNHEY, CDR2 SVGEGT, per germline. Deletions cut 4 bases from V and 3 bases from J, with 19 bases between. CDR3 size: 17 residues. CDR3 residues: CASSSEGAGGSKNIQYF. Written as DNA, the CDR3 is TGTGCCAGCAGTTCCGAGGGGGCGGGAGGTAGCAAAAACATTCAGTACTTC.

This chain links TRBV10-2 with TRBJ1-5, with 7 bases matching TRBD1. The trim removed 3 bases at V and 4 bases at J, leaving 3 bases unmatched. Germline lookup yields CDR1 WSHSY and CDR2 SAAADI. This CDR3 has 14 amino acids. The CDR3 loop is CASSDPGGNQPQHF. The CDR3 DNA sequence: TGCGCCAGCAGTGACCCAGGGGGTAATCAGCCCCAGCATTTT.

CDR3 DNA: TGTGCCTGGAGTTCCAGACAGGGCCTCCTACTCAATCAGCCCCAGCATTTT. It is translated as CAWSSRQGLLLNQPQHF. The chain links TRBV30 to TRBJ1-5; 7 bases map to TRBD1. Germline V gene sequence: CDR1 GTSNPN, CDR2 SVGIG (reference sequence). Germline trimming cut 2 bases from V and 3 bases from J; bases unmatched to any gene: 13. This CDR3 contains 17 residues.

V usage is TRBV5-8 and J usage is TRBJ1-1, with D hard to call. This CDR3 region has 14 residues. The V end was cut by 1 base, the J end by 7 bases, with 14 bases between. Per germline, CDR1 SGHTS and CDR2 YDEGEE. For the CDR3, the DNA is TGTGCCAGCAGCTTGTCGGGCGGCGTCGGTGAAGCTTTCTTT. Translating gives CASSLSGGVGEAFF.

The J gene is TRBJ2-6, the V gene TRBV19, with 7 bases that match TRBD2. The V and J ends lost 6 bases and 0 bases, in that order; junction bases with no gene match: 8. This CDR3 comprises 17 residues. Germline assignment: CDR1 LNHDA and CDR2 SQIVND (reference sequence). The CDR3 region is CASRKGREGSGANVLTF. The DNA for the CDR3 is TGTGCCAGTAGGAAAGGCAGGGAGGGCTCTGGGGCCAACGTCCTGACTTTC.

The DNA for the CDR3 is TGTGCCAGCAGCTCCATGGGCTACGAGCAGTACTTC. This encodes CASSSMGYEQYF. The chain employs TRBV7-2 and TRBJ2-7; unclear D gene. The CDR3 is 12 amino acids. Germline V CDR1 and CDR2: SGHTA, FQGNSA. The germline V and J ends were trimmed by 4 bases and 3 bases, with 7 bases remaining between them.

This chain joins TRBV27 and TRBJ1-5; weak D call: TRBD1 (5 bases). Trimming removed 5 bases at V and 6 bases at J, with 17 bases between. There are 15 residues in the CDR3. The germline V gene has CDR1 MNHEY and CDR2 SMNVEV (reference sequence). DNA for the CDR3: TGTGCCAGCAGTCCCAACCAGGGTATCGGTCAGCCCCAGCATTTT. As protein: CASSPNQGIGQPQHF.

V usage is TRBV6-2 or TRBV6-3 and J usage is TRBJ1-2; TRBD1 might be the D (5 bases). The CDR3 has 12 amino acids. The V and J ends lost 5 bases and 6 bases respectively, with 10 bases between them. The V gene's germline CDR1 is MNHEY and CDR2 SVGEGT. This CDR3 is CASSPIGDGYTF. The CDR3 DNA sequence: TGTGCCAGCAGTCCCATAGGGGATGGCTACACCTTC.

This chain connects TRBV4-2 to TRBJ1-2; D is perhaps TRBD1 (6 bases). V lost 2 bases, J lost 8 bases, and 15 bases lay in between. CDR3 size: 14 residues. The germline V gene has CDR1 LGHNA and CDR2 YNFKEQ. The CDR3 loop reads CASSQRGTGTGYTF. CDR3 DNA sequence: TGTGCCAGCAGCCAAAGGGGAACAGGGACCGGCTACACCTTC.

This chain links TRBV5-5 with TRBJ1-5; possibly TRBD1 for D (5 bases). Trimming removed 2 bases from V and 6 bases from J, with 12 bases in between. Looked up from germline, CDR1 is SGHKS and CDR2 is YYEKEE (reference sequence). The CDR3 is 14 amino acids. CDR3 bases: TGTGCCAGCAGCTTTGACGCGGGGGGTCAGCCCCAGCATTTT. Translation: CASSFDAGGQPQHF.

The chain links TRBV27 to TRBJ2-7; D not resolved. Trimming left V 5 bases short and J 1 base short, with 6 bases between. Germline V gives CDR1 MNHEY, CDR2 SMNVEV (reference sequence). The CDR3 spans 12 residues. This CDR3 reads CASSLPSYEQYF. The CDR3 coding sequence is TGTGCCAGCAGTCTCCCGTCCTACGAGCAGTACTTC.

The rearrangement joins TRBV3-1 (or the pseudogene TRBV3-2) to TRBJ1-6; TRBD1 matches at 10 bases. The V gene end was trimmed by 4 bases and the J gene end by 7 bases; junction bases not matched to a gene: 4. Germline V CDR1 and CDR2: LGHDT, YNNKEL (reference sequence). The CDR3 covers 15 residues. CDR3 loop: CASSPLGQGNSPLHF. The DNA of the CDR3 is TGTGCCAGCAGCCCCCTGGGACAGGGGAATTCACCCCTCCACTTT.

The chain joins TRBV7-7 to TRBJ2-1; no clear D. The CDR3 loop spans 15 amino acids. The germline gives CDR1 SSHAT, CDR2 FNYEAQ (reference sequence). The V gene lost 2 bases and the J gene lost 2 bases, with 10 bases spanning the gap. CDR3 region: CASSLTSAAYNEQFF. The CDR3 bases are TGTGCCAGCAGCTTAACTTCGGCAGCCTACAATGAGCAGTTCTTC.

The chain has TRBV6-4 and TRBJ2-1, with 10 bases matching TRBD2. The CDR3 is 15 residues long. The germline V gene encodes CDR1 MRHNA and CDR2 SNTAGT. After removal of 0 bases from V and 10 bases from J, the junction contained 6 bases not matched to a gene. CDR3 sequence reads: CASSDSLAGAQEQFF. The CDR3 DNA follows: TGTGCCAGCAGTGACTCTCTAGCGGGAGCACAAGAGCAGTTCTTC.

The chain couples TRBV4-2 to TRBJ1-5, with 10 positions matching TRBD1. Germline CDR1 reads LGHNA; CDR2 reads YNFKEQ. The V and J ends lost 0 bases and 4 bases, in that order; junction bases with no gene match: 6. The CDR3 totals 17 residues. CDR3 nucleotide sequence: TGTGCCAGCAGCCAAGATGGCGGGACAGGGGTTAATCAGCCCCAGCATTTT. Translation gives CASSQDGGTGVNQPQHF.

The J gene is TRBJ2-1, the V gene TRBV4-1; TRBD2 agrees at 7 bases. The CDR3 is 14 residues long. Germline V gene lookup returns CDR1 MGHRA and CDR2 YSYEKL. The V gene end was trimmed by 0 bases and the J gene end by 14 bases; junction bases not matched to a gene: 10. CDR3 residues: CASSQDLTSMGEFF. The CDR3 bases are TGCGCCAGCAGCCAAGATCTGACTAGCATGGGGGAGTTCTTC.

The genes are TRBV30 and TRBJ2-5; 11 bases are a match to TRBD1. Germline CDR1 is GTSNPN and CDR2 is SVGIG (reference sequence). V was clipped by 2 bases and J by 2 bases; unmatched bases: 7. CDR3 length: 16 amino acids. The CDR3 nucleotides read TGTGCCTGGAGTCGAGGACAGGGGGCATGGCAAGAGACCCAGTACTTC. Translation gives CAWSRGQGAWQETQYF.

The chain carries TRBV5-1 and TRBJ1-2, with 9 bases identical to TRBD1. Germline CDR1 is SGHRS and CDR2 is YFSETQ. The CDR3 totals 15 residues. V lost 2 bases, J lost 6 bases, and 8 bases stayed unmatched. DNA for the CDR3: TGCGCCAGCAGCTTAACAATACAGGGGGCAAATGGCTACACCTTC. It translates to CASSLTIQGANGYTF.

V gene TRBV5-1 combines with J gene TRBJ1-2, with TRBD1 identical over 7 bases. Germline trimming cut 4 bases from V and 8 bases from J; bases unmatched to any gene: 23. Germline assignment: CDR1 SGHRS and CDR2 YFSETQ. The CDR3 length is 18 residues. The CDR3 bases are TGCGCCAGCAGCACCGGATTCCGGGACAGAAAAACTATGGGGGGCTACACCTTC. Its protein is CASSTGFRDRKTMGGYTF.

The chain joins TRBV30 to TRBJ1-3; D is ambiguous. The ends were cut back, 2 bases at V and 8 bases at J, with 10 bases in the middle. The CDR3 is made up of 12 amino acids. CDR1 GTSNPN and CDR2 SVGIG come from the germline V gene (reference sequence). This CDR3 is CAWSLLGDTIYF. CDR3 bases: TGTGCCTGGAGTCTCCTTGGCGACACCATATATTTT.

This rearrangement joins TRBV10-1 to TRBJ2-7; 10 bases match TRBD1. This CDR3 is built from 15 residues. The germline V gene has CDR1 WNHNN and CDR2 SYGVQD (reference sequence). The junction had 11 bases not matched to a gene; V was cut back by 6 bases and J by 6 bases. The CDR3 region is CASSTSGTGDGEQYF. DNA of the CDR3: TGCGCCAGCAGCACCTCCGGGACAGGGGATGGCGAGCAGTACTTC.

The rearrangement uses TRBV10-1 and TRBJ2-1; 8 positions agree with TRBD1. Germline lookup yields CDR1 WNHNN and CDR2 SYGVQD (reference sequence). J lost 8 bases, V lost 0 bases, and 3 bases had no gene match. CDR3 length: 14 amino acids. The CDR3 is CASSESAGQDEQFF. The CDR3 DNA sequence: TGCGCCAGCAGTGAGTCGGCGGGACAGGATGAGCAGTTCTTC.

The V gene is TRBV19, the J gene TRBJ1-1; TRBD1 agrees at 7 bases. Germline CDR1 reads LNHDA; CDR2 reads SQIVND (reference sequence). CDR3 length: 12 residues. V was pared by 7 bases and J by 6 bases, with 5 bases of the junction left unmatched. The CDR3 DNA is TGTGCCAGTACTGGGACAGCGCCTGAAGCTTTCTTT. Its translation: CASTGTAPEAFF. Using reference TRBV19 and TRBJ1-1 for the parts outside the CDR3, the full variable domain is DGGITQSPKYLFRKEGQNVTLSCEQNLNHDAMYWYRQDPGQGLRLIYYSQIVNDFQKGDIAEGYSVSREKKESFPLTVTSAQKNPTAFYLCASTGTAPEAFFGQGTRLTVV.

The chain carries TRBV5-1 and TRBJ2-5; TRBD1 matches 7 bases. V was clipped by 3 bases and J by 5 bases; unmatched bases: 7. Germline CDR1 and CDR2: SGHRS and YFSETQ. The CDR3 contains 14 residues. CDR3 sequence (DNA): TGCGCCAGCAGCTGGGTGACAGGGCCGGAGACCCAGTACTTC. This gives the protein CASSWVTGPETQYF. The variable domain in full, with the rest retrieved from reference TRBV5-1 and TRBJ2-5, is KAGVTQTPRYLIKTRGQQVTLSCSPISGHRSVSWYQQTPGQGLQFLFEYFSETQRNKGNFPGRFSGRQFSNSRSEMNVSTLELGDSALYLCASSWVTGPETQYFGPGTRLLVL.

The CDR3 spells CASSQDLQGAREQYF. The CDR3 nucleotides are TGTGCCAGCAGCCAAGATTTACAGGGGGCTCGGGAGCAGTACTTC. V gene TRBV3-1 (or the pseudogene TRBV3-2) combines with J gene TRBJ2-7; 9 positions match TRBD1. The CDR3 covers 15 residues. After removal of 0 bases from V and 7 bases from J, the junction contained 7 bases not matched to a gene. CDR1 is LGHDT and CDR2 is YNNKEL in the germline V gene (reference sequence).